This T cell receptor beta chain was obtained from a study of PD-L1 blockade in urothelial cancer. Study-level background: Analysis of blood occurred 3 weeks (second dose) and 6 weeks after treatment start.

Sample numbers ranged from 1 to 8 per patient, encompassing pretreatment and on-treatment collections. Using immunoSEQ multiplex PCR, the repertoire was profiled, and TCRdb retains in-frame clones only, with some absent. The table has about 84,000 clones, approximately 91% seen once. Of note for this clone: Its antigen is still unknown.

Study-level results: Better survival was predicted when blood TCR clonality before treatment fell below the median.

V lost 6 bases and J lost 1; bases outside the gene matches: 8. Germline CDR1 is KGHSH and CDR2 is LQKENI. The length of the CDR3 is 15 residues. The specimen was PBMCs, collected around atezolizumab (anti-PD-L1) treatment. The receptor's source is a man in his fifties or sixties with urothelial cancer. V usage is TRBV18 and J usage is TRBJ2-7, with TRBD2 matching over 8 bases. The CDR3 is CASSPRTSRSYEQYF. CDR3 nucleotides: TGTGCCAGCTCCCCAAGGACTAGCCGTTCCTACGAGCAGTACTTC.